This paragraph reports one T cell receptor beta chain. This record comes from a study of control samples from healthy donors and cancer patients. The CDR3 spans 13 residues. Germline CDR1 reads LNHDA; CDR2 reads SQIVND (reference sequence). V lost 9 bases, J lost 0 bases, and 2 bases stayed unmatched. Measured with immunoSEQ multiplex PCR; TCRdb has only the in-frame clones, and not every one. The data contain 54,000 or so clones, over 85% of them singletons. V gene TRBV19 combines with J gene TRBJ2-3, with 8 bases matching TRBD2. The source of this sequence is a man between 25 and 39 years old in good health. The sample consisted of blood. The CDR3 region has the DNA TGTGCCAGCGGGAGGGCTAGCACAGATACGCAGTATTTT. It yields the protein CASGRASTDTQYF.